The entry below gives a single T cell receptor (beta chain) sequence along with its context. Its antigen is currently not known. The record has no base qualities; no much larger clone is one base away. T-cell subsets were not sorted, so the analysis was performed on bulk bone marrow. Bone marrow from some 11 myelodysplastic syndrome patients was immunosequenced for TCR beta CDR3 regions before and after hypomethylating agent therapy. For longitudinal repertoire tracking, every patient provided one baseline bone marrow and two to three bone marrows collected at different post-treatment timepoints. Genomic DNA was isolated from whole bone marrow, and DNA quality was assessed with TapeStation, NanoDrop OneC and PicoGreen assays. This record comes from a study of hypomethylating agent response in myelodysplastic syndrome (dated by TCRdb to the early 2020s). Study-wide context: The hypomethylating agents azacitidine (about 70% of the 11) or decitabine (3 of 11) were used to treat the patients. Response was defined as complete response or hematologic improvement, and patients meeting neither criterion were classed as non-responders. Complete response or hematologic improvement was achieved by six patients, and a few patients were classified as non-responders. TET2 was the most frequent mutation, present in about 50% of the 11 patients. The cohort was composed of 9 or 10 male and a couple of female myelodysplastic syndrome patients. Patients had a mean age of roughly 72 +/- 6.3 years, and a diploid cytogenetic profile was the most common. Beyond this particular receptor, the publication reports: Whether the shared GLIPH2 clusters possibly recognize novel MDS antigens was not confirmed and still needs to be tested experimentally. Because the healthy control donors and the MDS patients were not matched by age, the comparison between MDS and healthy samples could have been affected. Only roughly twelve patients were analyzed, so the study cohort was small. Novel clonotypes were found to emerge more often in responders, whereas more contracted clonotypes were observed in non-responders after treatment. After treatment with a hypomethylating agent, no significant changes in richness, rarefaction diversity or clonality were seen, whether all patients were considered together or each response group separately.

Library method: the immunoSEQ multiplex PCR assay. Each sample was run at survey resolution as two replicates of roughly 200 ng apiece, for a total of 400 ng of DNA. Rearranged TCRB sequences in genomic DNA were detected with the hsTCRB kit using multiplex PCR primers targeting V and J genes. To amplify the CDR3 region, the first PCR ran for around 33 cycles with the QIAGEN Multiplex PCR Kit. A second PCR of 7 to 8 cycles attached sample barcodes and Illumina adapters to each replicate. Pooled libraries were quantified with a QuantStudio 6 and the KAPA library quantification kit. Approximately 15 pM of pooled libraries were sequenced on an Illumina MiSeq with 156-cycle single-end reads and a 15-cycle index read. For the original study's pipeline: VDJdb annotation flagged roughly 1.8% of some 170,000 unique clonotypes as previously reported viral-epitope-specific. The immunoSEQ Data Assistant and immunoSEQ Analyzer turned the raw reads into TCRB repertoires that were normalized and annotated. Clonotypes were analyzed with the immunarch R package version 0.6.5 and BioAnalyzer. Every repertoire was downsampled to the clone count of the smallest repertoire before richness was estimated. Clonotypes were categorized as expanded, contracted or novel by Fisher's exact tests, where a novel clonotype had zero frequency before treatment. Significantly changed CDR3 beta sequences were clustered with GLIPH2 using simulation_depth=1000 and kmer_min_depth=3, and CDR3s shorter than five residues were excluded. TCRdb mirrors the immuneACCESS table, restricted to in-frame sequences. Some clones are absent from its copies; in checked studies, under half trace to an unresolved V gene, and the reason for the others is unknown. The D gene and trimming were derived from the DNA, and the V and J assignments and clone size from that table. For this sample the table gives almost 4,500 clones, of which around 84% were detected only once. The top ten constitute 18% of the sample.

The sequence was obtained from a human donor with myelodysplastic syndrome. The sequenced sample was bone marrow, obtained before or after starting hypomethylating agent treatment for myelodysplastic syndrome (not recorded which).

The sequence in DNA is TGTGCCAGCAGCCAATTTGGGTCACCCCTCCACTTT. The translation is CASSQFGSPLHF. The chain uses TRBV7-9 and TRBJ1-6; the D gene identity is not certain. The CDR3 numbers 12 residues from cysteine through phenylalanine. The CDR3 DNA has 36 bases and is translated from base 1. The germline V gene (reference sequence) provides CDR1 SEHNR and CDR2 FQNEAQ. Cut back by 5 bases and 10 bases, the V and J ends lie 9 bases apart.